This TCR beta chain derives from a study of shared clonotypes between healthy human individuals. Study outcomes and limitations: Among non-shared clonotypes, generation probabilities were lower than among those shared by all four donors. In the sorted subsets, rarefaction showed sequencing was incomplete despite large depth.

Into CD45RA+ naive and CD45RA-negative memory subsets, the CD4+ cells were split. For sorted subsets, approximately 0.2 ug DNA per replicate equaled around 30,000 T cell genomes. Clones were read by immunoSEQ multiplex PCR, and TCRdb kept only the in-frame ones, dropping some. The table includes more than 1.2 million clones, roughly 98.5% detected once. The CDR3 has 15 residues. Trimming took 8 bases from V and 10 from J; bases not matched to a gene: 10. The germline V gene has CDR1 SNHLY and CDR2 FYNNEI. Remarks on this clone: Its antigen remains unidentified.

J is TRBJ2-1 and V is TRBV2; 14 nucleotides align to TRBD2. Material: naive CD4+ T cells sorted from blood. Subset: CD45RA+ positively selected. This receptor was obtained from a man aged 25 to 40 in good health. The CDR3 reads CASCGLAGGTGEQFF. The CDR3 nucleotides read TGTGCCAGCTGCGGACTAGCGGGGGGTACGGGCGAGCAGTTCTTC.